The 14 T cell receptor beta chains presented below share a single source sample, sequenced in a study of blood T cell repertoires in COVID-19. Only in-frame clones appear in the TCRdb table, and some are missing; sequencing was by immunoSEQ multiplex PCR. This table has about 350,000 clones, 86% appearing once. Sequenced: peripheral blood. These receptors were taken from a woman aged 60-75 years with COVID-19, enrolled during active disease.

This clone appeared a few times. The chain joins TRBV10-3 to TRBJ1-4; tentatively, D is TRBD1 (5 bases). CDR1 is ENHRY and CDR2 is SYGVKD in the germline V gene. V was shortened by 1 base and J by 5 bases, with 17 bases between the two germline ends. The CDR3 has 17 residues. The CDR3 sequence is CAISELFHGGKNEKLFF. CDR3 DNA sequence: TGTGCCATCAGTGAGTTATTTCACGGGGGAAAAAATGAAAAACTGTTTTTT.

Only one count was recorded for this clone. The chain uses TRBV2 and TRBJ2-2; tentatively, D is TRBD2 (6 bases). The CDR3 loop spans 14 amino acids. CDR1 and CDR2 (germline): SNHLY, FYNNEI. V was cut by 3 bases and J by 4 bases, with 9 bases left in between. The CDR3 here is CASSERRVTGELFF. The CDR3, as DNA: TGTGCCAGCAGTGAGAGGAGGGTCACCGGGGAGCTGTTTTTT.

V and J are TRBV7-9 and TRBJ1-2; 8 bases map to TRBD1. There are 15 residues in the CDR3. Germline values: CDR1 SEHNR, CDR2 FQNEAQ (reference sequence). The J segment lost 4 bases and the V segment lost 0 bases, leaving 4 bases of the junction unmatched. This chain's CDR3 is CASSLAQGASYGYTF. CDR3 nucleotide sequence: TGTGCCAGCAGCTTAGCCCAGGGGGCGAGCTATGGCTACACCTTC. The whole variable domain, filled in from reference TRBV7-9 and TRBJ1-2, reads DTGVSQNPRHKITKRGQNVTFRCDPISEHNRLYWYRQTLGQGPEFLTYFQNEAQLEKSRLLSDRFSAERPKGSFSTLEIQRTEQGDSAMYLCASSLAQGASYGYTFGSGTRLTVV.

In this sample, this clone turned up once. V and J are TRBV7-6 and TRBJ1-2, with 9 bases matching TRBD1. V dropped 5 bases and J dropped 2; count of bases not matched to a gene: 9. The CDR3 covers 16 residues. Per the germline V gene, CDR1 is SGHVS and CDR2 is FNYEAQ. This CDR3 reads CASSVLPGQGNYGYTF. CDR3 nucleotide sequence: TGTGCCAGCAGCGTTCTACCGGGACAGGGAAACTATGGCTACACCTTC.

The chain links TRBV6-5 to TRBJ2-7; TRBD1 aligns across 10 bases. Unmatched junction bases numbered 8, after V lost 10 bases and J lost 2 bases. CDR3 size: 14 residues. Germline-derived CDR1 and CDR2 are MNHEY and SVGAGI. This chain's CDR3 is CATKVTGGPYEQYF. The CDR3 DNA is TGTGCCACCAAGGTGACAGGGGGCCCCTACGAGCAGTACTTC.

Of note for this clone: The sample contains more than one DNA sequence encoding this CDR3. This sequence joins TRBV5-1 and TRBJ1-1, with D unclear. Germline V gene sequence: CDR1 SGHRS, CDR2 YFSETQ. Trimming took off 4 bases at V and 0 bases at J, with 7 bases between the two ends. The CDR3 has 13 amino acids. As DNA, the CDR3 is TGCGCCAGCAGCCCAACTATGAACACTGAAGCTTTCTTT. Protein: CASSPTMNTEAFF. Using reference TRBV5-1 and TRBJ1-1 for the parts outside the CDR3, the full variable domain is KAGVTQTPRYLIKTRGQQVTLSCSPISGHRSVSWYQQTPGQGLQFLFEYFSETQRNKGNFPGRFSGRQFSNSRSEMNVSTLELGDSALYLCASSPTMNTEAFFGQGTRLTVV.

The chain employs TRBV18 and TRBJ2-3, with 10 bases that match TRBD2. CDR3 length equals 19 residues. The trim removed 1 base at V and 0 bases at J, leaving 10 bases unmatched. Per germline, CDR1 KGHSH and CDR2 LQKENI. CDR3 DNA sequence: TGTGCCAGCTCACCACAAATGGTAGCGGGGGGCCTAAGCACAGATACGCAGTATTTT. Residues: CASSPQMVAGGLSTDTQYF.

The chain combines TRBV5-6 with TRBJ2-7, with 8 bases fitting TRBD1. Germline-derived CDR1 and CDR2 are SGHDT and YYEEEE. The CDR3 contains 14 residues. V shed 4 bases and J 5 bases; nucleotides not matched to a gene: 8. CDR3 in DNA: TGTGCCAGCAGCACCGGACAGGGAGGTCACGAGCAGTACTTC. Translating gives CASSTGQGGHEQYF. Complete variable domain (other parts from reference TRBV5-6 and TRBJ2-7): DAGVTQSPTHLIKTRGQQVTLRCSPKSGHDTVSWYQQALGQGPQFIFQYYEEEERQRGNFPDRFSGHQFPNYSSELNVNALLLGDSALYLCASSTGQGGHEQYFGPGTRLTVT.

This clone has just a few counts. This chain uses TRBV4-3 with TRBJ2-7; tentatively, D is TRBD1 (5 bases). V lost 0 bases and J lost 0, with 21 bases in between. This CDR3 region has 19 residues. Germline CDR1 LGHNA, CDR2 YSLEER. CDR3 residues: CASSQETMQGQKYSYEQYF. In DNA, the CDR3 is TGCGCCAGCAGCCAAGAAACGATGCAAGGACAAAAATACTCCTACGAGCAGTACTTC.

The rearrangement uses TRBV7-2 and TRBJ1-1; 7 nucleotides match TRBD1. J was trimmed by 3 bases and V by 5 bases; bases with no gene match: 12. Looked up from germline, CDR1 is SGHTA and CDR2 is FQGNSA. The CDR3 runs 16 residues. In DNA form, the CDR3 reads TGTGCCAGCAGCCCTCGGACCTCGAGGGGGCACACTGAAGCTTTCTTT. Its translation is CASSPRTSRGHTEAFF. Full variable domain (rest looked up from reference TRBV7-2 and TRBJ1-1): GAGVSQSPSNKVTEKGKDVELRCDPISGHTALYWYRQSLGQGLEFLIYFQGNSAPDKSGLPSDRFSAERTGGSVSTLTIQRTQQEDSAVYLCASSPRTSRGHTEAFFGQGTRLTVV.

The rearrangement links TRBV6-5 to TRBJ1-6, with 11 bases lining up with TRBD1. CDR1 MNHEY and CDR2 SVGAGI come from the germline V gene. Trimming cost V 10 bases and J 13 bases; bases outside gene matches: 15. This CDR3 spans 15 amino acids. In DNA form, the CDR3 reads TGTGCCATCCAGAGGACCGGACAGGGGGCAACGCCCCTCCACTTT. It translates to CAIQRTGQGATPLHF.

The CDR3 reads CASSSLNERLNYGYTF. DNA of the CDR3: TGTGCCAGCAGTTCGTTAAATGAAAGACTCAACTATGGCTACACCTTC. The chain carries TRBV6-5 and TRBJ1-2; D unresolved. In germline, CDR1 is MNHEY, CDR2 SVGAGI. Between the trimmed V and J ends, which lost 4 bases and 2 bases, there was a span of 17 bases. The CDR3 sequence is 16 residues long.

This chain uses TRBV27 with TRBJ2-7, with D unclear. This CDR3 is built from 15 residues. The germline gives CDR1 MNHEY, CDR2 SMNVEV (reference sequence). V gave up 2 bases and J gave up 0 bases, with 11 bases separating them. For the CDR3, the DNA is TGTGCCAGCAGTTTAAGAGGCTTTAGCTCCTACGAGCAGTACTTC. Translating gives CASSLRGFSSYEQYF.

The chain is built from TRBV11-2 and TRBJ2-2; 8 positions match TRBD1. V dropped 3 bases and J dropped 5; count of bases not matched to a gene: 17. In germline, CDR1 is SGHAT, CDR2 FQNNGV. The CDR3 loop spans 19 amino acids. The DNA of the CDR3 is TGTGCCAGCAGCTTGGAGGCGAAGGACAGGGTGATTGTAACCGGGGAGCTGTTTTTT. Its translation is CASSLEAKDRVIVTGELFF.